Described below is a single T cell receptor beta chain sequence and its context. All the patients suffered relapse after autologous stem cell transplantation, and brentuximab vedotin exposure differed. This sample is part of a study of PD-1 blockade in classical Hodgkin lymphoma. Sequencing used immunoSEQ multiplex PCR; TCRdb keeps in-frame clones, though not all of them. This sample has about 98,000 clones; just under 95% occur once, and the top ten carry about 2.8%. The CDR3 is 17 amino acids. Per the germline V gene, CDR1 is SQVTM and CDR2 is ANQGSEA. The trim removed 0 bases at V and 3 bases at J, leaving 7 bases unmatched.

Sequencing was performed on peripheral blood mononuclear cells (PBMCs), taken at baseline. The chain recombines TRBV29-1 with TRBJ2-1, with TRBD2 identical over 11 bases. The sequence derives from a human donor with classical Hodgkin lymphoma. The CDR3 protein is CSVEDLRLAGFYNEQFF. The CDR3 bases are TGCAGCGTTGAAGATCTTCGACTAGCGGGATTCTACAATGAGCAGTTCTTC.